Given below is one T cell receptor beta chain in context. The CDR3 contains 17 residues. Trimming removed 5 bases from V and 6 bases from J; junction bases left unmatched: 7. Germline values: CDR1 LGHDT, CDR2 YNNKEL (reference sequence). The data stem from a study of blood T cell repertoires in COVID-19. About the study: Sources were T cells, B-cell-depleted T cells, or PBMCs; the material itself was cDNA or gDNA.

Only in-frame clones appear in the TCRdb table, and some are missing; sequencing was by immunoSEQ multiplex PCR. This sample has approximately 76,000 clones, with about 89% found just once. The specimen sequenced was peripheral blood. This sequence originates from a woman aged 60-75 years with acute or convalescent COVID-19. This chain uses TRBV3-1 (or the pseudogene TRBV3-2) with TRBJ2-2; TRBD2 matches at 15 bases. The CDR3 DNA is TGTGCCAGCAGCACACCGGGACTAGCGGGGGGCGCCGGGGAGCTGTTTTTT. Translation: CASSTPGLAGGAGELFF.